This T cell receptor beta chain is drawn from a study of T-cell memory formation after mild COVID-19. This clonotype was recorded many times. One entry per CDR3 protein results from TCRdb running MiXCR on the 5' RACE reads. In the table there are approximately 100,000 distinct CDR3 sequences, about a sixth of which are singletons. The source is an adult woman who had mild COVID-19 (a few samples of this study predate the infection). Cell type and time point are not known. Sequencing was carried out using PBMCs or a T cell subset sorted from them (not recorded which).

The CDR3 nucleotides read TGTGCCAGCAGCTTATATCGTAGCGCCGAAGAGACCCAGTACTTC. Translating it yields CASSLYRSAEETQYF. The chain is built from TRBV7-6 and TRBJ2-5; a weak D match, TRBD2 (5 bases). The CDR3 is made up of 15 amino acids. Germline V gene sequence: CDR1 SGHVS, CDR2 FNYEAQ. Trimming stripped 2 bases from V and 3 bases from J, with 13 bases between.